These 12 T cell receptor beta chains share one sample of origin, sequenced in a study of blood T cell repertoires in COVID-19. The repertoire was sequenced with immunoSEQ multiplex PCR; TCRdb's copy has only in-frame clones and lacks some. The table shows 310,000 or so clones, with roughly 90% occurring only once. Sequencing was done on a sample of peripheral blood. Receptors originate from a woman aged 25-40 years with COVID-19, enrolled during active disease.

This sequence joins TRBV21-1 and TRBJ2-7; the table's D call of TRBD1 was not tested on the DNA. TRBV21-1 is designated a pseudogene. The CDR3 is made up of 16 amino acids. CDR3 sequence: CASSSGRDPIYYEQYF. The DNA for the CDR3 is TGTGCCAGCAGCAGTGGGCGAGACCCTATATACTACGAGCAGTACTTC.

The CDR3 nucleotides read TGTGCCAGCAGTGATAACACAGGGGTGGAGCAGCCCCAGCATTTT. Amino acids: CASSDNTGVEQPQHF. The gene calls are TRBV6-2 or TRBV6-3 and TRBJ1-5; 7 nucleotides match TRBD1. Germline V gene data show CDR1 as MNHEY and CDR2 as SVGEGT. The CDR3 consists of 15 residues. The trim removed 5 bases at V and 7 bases at J, leaving 11 bases unmatched.

The CDR3 spells CASSFSGSLYEQYF. DNA for the CDR3: TGTGCCAGCAGCTTTAGCGGGAGTTTGTACGAGCAGTACTTC. The chain combines TRBV7-9 with TRBJ2-7; 9 positions match TRBD2. J lost 4 bases, V lost 3 bases, and 4 bases had no gene match. CDR3 length: 14 amino acids. Germline lookup yields CDR1 SEHNR and CDR2 FQNEAQ (reference sequence). Drawing the rest from reference TRBV7-9 and TRBJ2-7, the complete variable domain is DTGVSQNPRHKITKRGQNVTFRCDPISEHNRLYWYRQTLGQGPEFLTYFQNEAQLEKSRLLSDRFSAERPKGSFSTLEIQRTEQGDSAMYLCASSFSGSLYEQYFGPGTRLTVT.

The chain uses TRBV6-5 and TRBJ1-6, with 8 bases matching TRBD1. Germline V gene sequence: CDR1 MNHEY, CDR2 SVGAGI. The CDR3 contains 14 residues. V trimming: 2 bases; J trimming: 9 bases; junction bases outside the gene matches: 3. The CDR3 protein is CASSYPGQASPLHF. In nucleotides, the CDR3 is TGTGCCAGCAGTTACCCGGGACAGGCTTCACCCCTCCACTTT.

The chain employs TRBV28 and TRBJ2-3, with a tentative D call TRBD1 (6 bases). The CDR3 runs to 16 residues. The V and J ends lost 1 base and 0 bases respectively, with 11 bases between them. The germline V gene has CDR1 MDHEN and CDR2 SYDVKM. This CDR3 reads CASSLLGATSTDTQYF. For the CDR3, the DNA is TGTGCCAGCAGTTTATTGGGGGCCACTAGCACAGATACGCAGTATTTT.

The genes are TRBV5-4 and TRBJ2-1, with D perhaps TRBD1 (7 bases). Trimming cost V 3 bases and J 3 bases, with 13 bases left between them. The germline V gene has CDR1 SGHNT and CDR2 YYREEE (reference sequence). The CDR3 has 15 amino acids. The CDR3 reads CASSSRQGGYNEQFF. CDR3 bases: TGTGCCAGCAGCTCCCGGCAGGGGGGCTACAATGAGCAGTTCTTC.

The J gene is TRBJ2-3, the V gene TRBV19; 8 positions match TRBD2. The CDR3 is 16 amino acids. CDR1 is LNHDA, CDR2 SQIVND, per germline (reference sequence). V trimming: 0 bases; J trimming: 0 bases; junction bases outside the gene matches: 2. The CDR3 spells CASSIDSGASTDTQYF. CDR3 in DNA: TGTGCCAGTAGTATAGATAGCGGGGCTAGCACAGATACGCAGTATTTT.

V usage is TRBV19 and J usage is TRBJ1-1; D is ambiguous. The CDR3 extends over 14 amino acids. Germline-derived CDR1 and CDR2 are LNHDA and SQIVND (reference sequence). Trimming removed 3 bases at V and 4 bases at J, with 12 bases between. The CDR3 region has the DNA TGTGCCAGTAGTATCTCATCGGGGAGCACTGAAGCTTTCTTT. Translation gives CASSISSGSTEAFF. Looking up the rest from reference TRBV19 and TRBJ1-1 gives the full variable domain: DGGITQSPKYLFRKEGQNVTLSCEQNLNHDAMYWYRQDPGQGLRLIYYSQIVNDFQKGDIAEGYSVSREKKESFPLTVTSAQKNPTAFYLCASSISSGSTEAFFGQGTRLTVV.

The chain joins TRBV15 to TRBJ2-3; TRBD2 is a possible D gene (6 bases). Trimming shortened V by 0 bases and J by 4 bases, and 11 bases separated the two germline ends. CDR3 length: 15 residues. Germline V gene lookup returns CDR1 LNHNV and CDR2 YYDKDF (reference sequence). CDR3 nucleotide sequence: TGTGCCACCAGCAGAGATCGGAGGGCGCCAGATACGCAGTATTTT. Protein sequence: CATSRDRRAPDTQYF.

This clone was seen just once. CDR3 amino acids: CASSDLNRGQSPLHF. The DNA for the CDR3 is TGTGCCAGCAGTGACCTTAACAGGGGGCAATCACCCCTCCACTTT. The chain is built from TRBV6-1 and TRBJ1-6; 9 nucleotides agree with TRBD1. Germline loops: CDR1 MNHNS, CDR2 SASEGT. J gave up 10 bases and V 3 bases, and 7 bases lay outside the gene matches. This CDR3 contains 15 residues.

The CDR3 reads CASSPGGNNYGYTF. CDR3 sequence (DNA): TGTGCCAGCAGTCCAGGGGGAAATAACTATGGCTACACCTTC. This chain links TRBV28 with TRBJ1-2, with TRBD1 identical over 7 bases. The CDR3 is made up of 14 amino acids. The V gene end was trimmed by 5 bases and the J gene end by 1 base; junction bases not matched to a gene: 4. Germline CDR1 reads MDHEN; CDR2 reads SYDVKM.

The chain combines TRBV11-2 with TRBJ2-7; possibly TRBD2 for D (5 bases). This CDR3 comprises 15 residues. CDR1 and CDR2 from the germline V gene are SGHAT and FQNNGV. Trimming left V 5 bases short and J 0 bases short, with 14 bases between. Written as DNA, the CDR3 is TGTGCCAGCAGCCCTCCGGACTTACCCTCCTACGAGCAGTACTTC. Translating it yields CASSPPDLPSYEQYF.